A selection of T cell receptor beta chains follows, all from one sample in a study of blood T cell repertoires in COVID-19. This table comes from immunoSEQ multiplex PCR, and its TCRdb copy is limited to in-frame clones, with some not included. This table holds 250,000 to 350,000 clones, 70% to 90% found once. Sequencing used peripheral blood. The receptors here all came from a human donor with COVID-19, enrolled during active disease. The donor label of this sample is uncertain. CDR3s include the opening cysteine and the closing phenylalanine or tryptophan. A D gene is named only where the DNA matches it firmly. Only part of the rows carry a size: once, few, many, or a class if the clone is expanded.

TGTGCCAGCAGCTTAGTAGCAGGGACTGGCGAGCAGTACTTC	CASSLVAGTGEQYF	.	.	TRBV7-9	TRBJ2-7	14
TGCGCCAGCAGCTTGTCAGGGTCTGGGGCCAACGTCCTGACTTTC	CASSLSGSGANVLTF	.	.	TRBV5-1	TRBJ2-6	15
TGTGCCAGCAGGTATATGAGCAATCAGCCCCAGCATTTT	CASRYMSNQPQHF	.	.	TRBV6-5	TRBJ1-5	13
TGTGCCAGCAGCGTAGGCGGAGGGGGCCCCTACGAGCAGTACTTC	CASSVGGGGPYEQYF	.	.	TRBV9	TRBJ2-7	15
TGTGCCAGCAGTCCCACGACAGGGGGCAGAGAAAAACTGTTTTTT	CASSPTTGGREKLFF	.	TRBD1	TRBV28	TRBJ1-4	15
TGTGCCAGCAGTCGACAGGGGCCCTCCTATGGCTACACCTTC	CASSRQGPSYGYTF	.	TRBD1	TRBV6-5	TRBJ1-2	14
TGTGCCACCAGCAAAACAGGGGGCAATCAGCCCCAGCATTTT	CATSKTGGNQPQHF	.	TRBD1	TRBV15	TRBJ1-5	14
TGTGCCACCAGTGACCAAACAGGGGTCAATGAGCAGTTCTTC	CATSDQTGVNEQFF	.	TRBD1	TRBV24-1	TRBJ2-1	14
TGTGCCAGCAGCCAAGCAAAAGGTAGCGGGAGCAATGAGCAGTTCTTC	CASSQAKGSGSNEQFF	once	TRBD2	TRBV4-2	TRBJ2-1	16
TGTGCCAGCTGGCGGGACTTCGGATCGCAGTATTTT	CASWRDFGSQYF	.	.	TRBV28	TRBJ2-3	12
TGTGCCAGTAGACGAACTAGGAACACAGATACGCAGTATTTT	CASRRTRNTDTQYF	.	.	TRBV19	TRBJ2-3	14
TGTGCCAGCAGCCCCACATCGGGCGGGGAGCTGTTTTTT	CASSPTSGGELFF	few	.	TRBV7-8	TRBJ2-2	13
TGTGCCAGCAGCCCGGCGGGACAGCCCAATCAGCCCCAGCATTTT	CASSPAGQPNQPQHF	.	TRBD1	TRBV7-8	TRBJ1-5	15
TGTGCCAGCAGTGAAGGGGACGGGGGGCCCTATGGCTACACCTTC	CASSEGDGGPYGYTF	.	.	TRBV6-1	TRBJ1-2	15
TGTGCCAGCAGGCCGACAGGGGGCGTCGAGACCCAGTACTTC	CASRPTGGVETQYF	.	TRBD1	TRBV5-5	TRBJ2-5	14
TGTGCCAGCTCACCGGGACAGGACAAACAGATCGGCTACACCTTC	CASSPGQDKQIGYTF	.	TRBD1	TRBV18	TRBJ1-2	15
TGTGCCAGCAGTTTTCGATTTTGGACAGCTAGCAATCAGCCCCAGCATTTT	CASSFRFWTASNQPQHF	once	.	TRBV28	TRBJ1-5	17
TGTGCCAGCGGAGGGGAGAACTATGGCTACACCTTC	CASGGENYGYTF	.	.	TRBV28	TRBJ1-2	12
TGTGCCAGTAGTATTTGGGGGCGGGACACTGAAGCTTTCTTT	CASSIWGRDTEAFF	.	.	TRBV19	TRBJ1-1	14
TGTGCCAGCAGCTTCACAGGGGAGAGTACTGAAGCTTTCTTT	CASSFTGESTEAFF	.	TRBD1	TRBV9	TRBJ1-1	14
TGTGCCAGCAGCTCCGGACAGGGCACGATGCCACCCCTCCACTTT	CASSSGQGTMPPLHF	.	TRBD1	TRBV9	TRBJ1-6	15
TGTGCCAGCAGTTCCCCACGAGGAGCGAGGATCACTGAAGCTTTCTTT	CASSSPRGARITEAFF	.	.	TRBV28	TRBJ1-1	16
TGCGCCAGCGGGGGCGACAGGGGATACACTGAAGCTTTCTTT	CASGGDRGYTEAFF	.	TRBD1	TRBV5-1	TRBJ1-1	14
TGTGCCAGCAGCCGGACAGCGGACACCGGGGAGCTGTTTTTT	CASSRTADTGELFF	.	.	TRBV5-4	TRBJ2-2	14
TGTGCCAGCAGCTTAGGGATTGCGACAGATACGCAGTATTTT	CASSLGIATDTQYF	.	.	TRBV13	TRBJ2-3	14
TGTGCCAGCAGACCCGAATGGTGGGGGACAGAAAATTCACCCCTCCACTTT	CASRPEWWGTENSPLHF	.	TRBD1	TRBV27	TRBJ1-6	17
TGCGCCAGCAGCCCCGTAGCGGGAGATGAGCAGTTCTTC	CASSPVAGDEQFF	.	TRBD2	TRBV5-1	TRBJ2-1	13
TGCAGCGTTCATGACAGGGGATACGGCTACACCTTC	CSVHDRGYGYTF	once	TRBD1	TRBV29-1	TRBJ1-2	12
TGTGCCAGCAGTACACTAGGGATGCGCACCGGGGAGCTGTTTTTT	CASSTLGMRTGELFF	once	.	TRBV5-5	TRBJ2-2	15
TGTGCCAGCAGCCCTGTCACAGATAATTATTGGGGGCCACTAATCATGAACACTGAAGCTTTCTTT	CASSPVTDNYWGPLIMNTEAFF	.	.	TRBV28	TRBJ1-1	22
TGTGCCAGCAGCGCCGAGGGGGACGGGGGGCGTGGCTACACCTTC	CASSAEGDGGRGYTF	.	.	TRBV9	TRBJ1-2	15
TGCGCCACCACCCTTTTGAAGGGGGCAGTGAGTGAAGCTTTCTTT	CATTLLKGAVSEAFF	.	TRBD1	TRBV23-1	TRBJ1-1	15
TGTGCCAGCAATCGAGCGGGACAGGGGGCCTTTGGTTATGACTATGGCTACACCTTC	CASNRAGQGAFGYDYGYTF	.	TRBD1	TRBV6-6	TRBJ1-2	19
TGTGCCAGCAGCCATACTTCGAAGACAAAGGTGTACGAGCAGTACTTC	CASSHTSKTKVYEQYF	.	.	TRBV3-1/TRBV3-2	TRBJ2-7	16
TGCGCCAGCAGCTTGGGCGCTAGCGGGAGCCAAGGAATTTACGAGCAGTACTTC	CASSLGASGSQGIYEQYF	many	TRBD2	TRBV5-1	TRBJ2-7	18
TGCGCCAGCCGATCGACCAGGGTAATGGGAACTGAAGCTTTCTTT	CASRSTRVMGTEAFF	.	.	TRBV5-1	TRBJ1-1	15
TGTGCCAGCAGCGTAGAGGCGGCAGGAGGGACCCAGTACTTC	CASSVEAAGGTQYF	.	.	TRBV9	TRBJ2-5	14
TGTGCCAGCAGGGCCTTCACTAGCGGGGACACCGGGGAGCTGTTTTTT	CASRAFTSGDTGELFF	.	TRBD2	TRBV3-1/TRBV3-2	TRBJ2-2	16
TGTGCCAGCAGCCAGGGCAGTGACAGGGGAGGTGGCTACACCTTC	CASSQGSDRGGGYTF	.	TRBD1	TRBV3-1/TRBV3-2	TRBJ1-2	15
TGTGCCAGCAGCCTCTTTTTGGCGGGAGGGCCCAATGAGCAGTTCTTC	CASSLFLAGGPNEQFF	.	TRBD2	TRBV3-1/TRBV3-2	TRBJ2-1	16
TGCAGCGGACAGGTCCACAATGAGCAGTTCTTC	CSGQVHNEQFF	once	.	TRBV29-1	TRBJ2-1	11
TGTGCCAGCAGTGGGACAGGGTTTTACGAGCAGTACTTC	CASSGTGFYEQYF	.	TRBD1	TRBV28	TRBJ2-7	13
TGCGCCAGCAGCGTCGACAGTCCTGATAATTCACCCCTCCACTTT	CASSVDSPDNSPLHF	.	.	TRBV5-1	TRBJ1-6	15